This T cell receptor (beta chain) originates from a study of human T cells and chemical hapten exposure. As for the study in general: Subjects had 2% DPC placed on around 2 cm by around 2 cm of upper inner arm skin for sensitization. The patch tests put 0.01% DPC on the skin of the upper back and were read 6 days later.

V shed 8 bases and J shed 5 bases, with 10 bases lying between them. Germline V lookup: CDR1 MNHEY, CDR2 SMNVEV (reference sequence). The CDR3 is 11 residues long. TCRdb analysed the RACE reads with MiXCR anew, one entry per CDR3 protein. The sample yields 150,000 to 200,000 distinct CDR3 sequences, about a fifth seen once. Turning to this clonotype: A much larger clonotype is one base distant, so this may be a read error.

The time point was: patch test 1, 2 weeks after DPC sensitization. Treatment in this sample: therapeutic diphenylcyclopropenone sensitization with weekly scalp DPC. The receptor was derived from a woman between 50 and 59 years old with alopecia areata. Some clones in this sample may be carry-over from other donors' samples. The starting material was whole blood, obtained in connection with sensitization to the hapten diphenylcyclopropenone (DPC). The V call is TRBV27, the J call TRBJ2-7; weak D call: TRBD1 (6 bases). In nucleotides, the CDR3 is TGTGCCAGCGGCAGGGGCCACGAGCAGTACTTC. This codes for CASGRGHEQYF.